The 13 T cell receptor beta chains given below trace back to one sample, sequenced in a study of blood T cell repertoires in COVID-19. Sequencing was performed with immunoSEQ multiplex PCR; in TCRdb, only in-frame clones are kept and a portion is missing. This table holds over 85,000 clones, around nine tenths found once. The sequenced sample consisted of peripheral blood. All receptors derive from a woman aged 45 to 65 with COVID-19, enrolled during active disease.

V is TRBV28 and J is TRBJ2-1; TRBD1 is a possible D gene (5 bases). The ends were cut back, 6 bases at V and 7 bases at J, with 16 bases in the middle. Germline V CDR1 and CDR2: MDHEN, SYDVKM. This CDR3 region has 14 residues. The CDR3 is CASRKGIRLNEQFF. The CDR3 DNA reads TGTGCCAGCAGAAAGGGGATTAGATTAAATGAGCAGTTCTTC.

This chain joins TRBV5-8 and TRBJ2-3; 7 positions agree with TRBD1. Germline lookup yields CDR1 SGHTS and CDR2 YDEGEE. The CDR3 covers 14 residues. V gave up 1 base and J gave up 4 bases; unmatched junction bases: 3. CDR3 region: CASSLQRGPDTQYF. The DNA of the CDR3 is TGTGCCAGCAGCTTGCAAAGGGGGCCAGATACGCAGTATTTT.

This CDR3 reads CAWSVSFGETQYF. CDR3 nucleotides: TGTGCCTGGAGTGTTAGCTTCGGAGAGACCCAGTACTTC. V gene TRBV30 combines with J gene TRBJ2-5, with unresolved D. This CDR3 has 13 amino acids. V gave up 0 bases and J gave up 4 bases, with 9 bases separating them. Germline lookup yields CDR1 GTSNPN and CDR2 SVGIG (reference sequence). Full variable domain (rest looked up from reference TRBV30 and TRBJ2-5): SQTIHQWPATLVQPVGSPLSLECTVEGTSNPNLYWYRQAAGRGLQLLFYSVGIGQISSEVPQNLSASRPQDRQFILSSKKLLLSDSGFYLCAWSVSFGETQYFGPGTRLLVL.

This clone was detected only once. The chain employs TRBV18 and TRBJ1-1; TRBD1 might be the D (6 bases). Between the trimmed V and J ends, which lost 6 bases and 1 base, there was a span of 18 bases. This CDR3 region has 16 residues. CDR1 is KGHSH and CDR2 is LQKENI in the germline V gene. The CDR3 sequence: CASSFLKGGSNTEAFF. For the CDR3, the DNA is TGTGCCAGCTCCTTCTTGAAGGGGGGGTCGAACACTGAAGCTTTCTTT.

The rearrangement links TRBV7-5 to TRBJ1-1; the D call of TRBD1 is as the table states it, not checked on the DNA. TRBV7-5 is a recognized pseudogene. The CDR3 contains 14 residues. CDR3 coding DNA: TGTGCCAGAAGCTGGGACAGGGTAAACACTGAAGCTTTCTTT. Encoded protein: CARSWDRVNTEAFF.

The V call is TRBV5-1, the J call TRBJ1-5; TRBD1 is a possible D gene (6 bases). CDR3 length: 15 amino acids. Germline V CDR1 and CDR2: SGHRS, YFSETQ. With 5 bases removed from V and 5 bases from J, the gap between germline ends came to 17 bases. This CDR3 is CASSLQGRVDQPQHF. CDR3 in DNA: TGCGCCAGCAGTCTACAGGGTAGAGTGGATCAGCCCCAGCATTTT.

This sequence joins TRBV10-2 and TRBJ2-1; 8 bases are a match to TRBD2. The CDR3 consists of 14 residues. CDR1 WSHSY and CDR2 SAAADI come from the germline V gene. V was pared by 6 bases and J by 9 bases, with 10 bases of the junction left unmatched. The CDR3 loop reads CASRTGLAYSEQFF. The CDR3 DNA reads TGCGCCAGCAGGACCGGACTAGCTTATAGTGAGCAGTTCTTC.

This chain connects TRBV7-9 to TRBJ2-7; TRBD2 matches 9 bases. The germline V gene has CDR1 SEHNR and CDR2 FQNEAQ (reference sequence). The CDR3 covers 16 residues. J gave up 9 bases and V 0 bases, and 12 bases lay outside the gene matches. CDR3 loop: CASSLAGSSGASVQYF. The DNA of the CDR3 is TGTGCCAGCAGCTTAGCGGGGTCTAGCGGGGCCAGTGTGCAGTACTTC.

The chain recombines TRBV10-2 with TRBJ2-2; 8 nucleotides line up with TRBD2. The CDR3 spans 16 residues. V shed 4 bases, J shed 0 bases, and the junction held 4 bases outside the gene matches. Germline CDR1 WSHSY, CDR2 SAAADI. CDR3 loop: CASSASGGANTGELFF. The CDR3 DNA is TGCGCCAGCAGTGCATCGGGGGGGGCGAACACCGGGGAGCTGTTTTTT.

The chain has TRBV5-4 and TRBJ1-1, with D perhaps TRBD1 (6 bases). V was trimmed by 1 base and J by 4 bases, leaving 14 bases between them. Germline V gives CDR1 SGHNT, CDR2 YYREEE (reference sequence). This CDR3 has 15 amino acids. Written as DNA, the CDR3 is TGTGCCAGCAGCTTGATGGGGGCATGGGGCACTGAAGCTTTCTTT. Translating gives CASSLMGAWGTEAFF.

This chain connects TRBV7-8 to TRBJ2-3; 14 bases match TRBD2. Germline-derived CDR1 and CDR2 are SGHVS and FQNEAQ. This CDR3 contains 18 residues. V shed 2 bases and J 4 bases; nucleotides not matched to a gene: 8. The CDR3 nucleotides are TGTGCCAGCAGCTTAAGGTCCCGGACTAGCGGGGGGCCAGATACGCAGTATTTT. Protein sequence: CASSLRSRTSGGPDTQYF.

This chain links TRBV2 with TRBJ1-2; D unclear. V was cut by 0 bases and J by 5 bases, with 13 bases left in between. The CDR3 spans 15 residues. Germline CDR1 SNHLY, CDR2 FYNNEI. Here the CDR3 DNA reads TGTGCCAGCAGTGAAGCGCCTGGGAGAGGATATGGCTACACCTTC. Its protein product is CASSEAPGRGYGYTF.

This chain uses TRBV6-2 or TRBV6-3 with TRBJ1-1, with 8 nucleotides matching TRBD1. The ends lost 2 bases at V and 3 bases at J; junction bases unmatched: 2. Germline V gene data show CDR1 as MNHEY and CDR2 as SVGEGT. There are 14 residues in the CDR3. The CDR3 sequence is CASSYNRGYTEAFF. The CDR3 DNA reads as TGTGCCAGCAGTTACAACAGGGGGTACACTGAAGCTTTCTTT.